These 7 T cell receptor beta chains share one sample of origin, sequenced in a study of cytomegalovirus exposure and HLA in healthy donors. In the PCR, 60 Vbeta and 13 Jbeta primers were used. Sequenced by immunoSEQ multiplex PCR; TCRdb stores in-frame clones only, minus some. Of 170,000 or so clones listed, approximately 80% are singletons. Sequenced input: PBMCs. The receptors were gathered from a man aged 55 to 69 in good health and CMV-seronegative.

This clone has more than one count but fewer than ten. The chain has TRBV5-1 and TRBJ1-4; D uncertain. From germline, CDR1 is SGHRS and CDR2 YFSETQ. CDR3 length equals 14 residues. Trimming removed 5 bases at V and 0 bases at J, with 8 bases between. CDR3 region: CASRLGPTNEKLFF. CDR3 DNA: TGCGCCAGCAGGCTCGGTCCAACTAATGAAAAACTGTTTTTT.

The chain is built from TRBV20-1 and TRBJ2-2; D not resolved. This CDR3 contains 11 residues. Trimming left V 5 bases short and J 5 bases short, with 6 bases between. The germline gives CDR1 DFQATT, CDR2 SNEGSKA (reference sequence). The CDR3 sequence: CSASKTGELFF. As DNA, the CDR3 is TGCAGTGCTTCAAAAACCGGGGAGCTGTTTTTT.

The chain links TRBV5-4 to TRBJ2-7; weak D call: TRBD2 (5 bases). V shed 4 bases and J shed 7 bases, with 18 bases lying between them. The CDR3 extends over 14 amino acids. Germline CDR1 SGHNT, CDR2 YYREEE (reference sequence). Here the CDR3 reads CASSQTTRTGEQYF. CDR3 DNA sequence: TGTGCCAGCAGCCAAACGACTCGCACGGGGGAGCAGTACTTC.

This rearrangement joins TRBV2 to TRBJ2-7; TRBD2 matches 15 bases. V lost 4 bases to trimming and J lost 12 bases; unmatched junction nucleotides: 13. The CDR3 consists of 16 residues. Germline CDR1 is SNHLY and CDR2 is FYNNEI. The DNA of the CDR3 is TGTGCCAGCAGTGGCGGACGGGGGACTAGCGGGGGGCCTCTGTACTTC. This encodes CASSGGRGTSGGPLYF.

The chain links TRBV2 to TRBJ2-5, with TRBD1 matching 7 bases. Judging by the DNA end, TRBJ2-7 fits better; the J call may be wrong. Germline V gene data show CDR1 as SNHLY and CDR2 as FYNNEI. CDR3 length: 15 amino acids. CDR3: CASSKGTAISYEQYF. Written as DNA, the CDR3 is TGTGCCAGCAGTAAGGGGACAGCGATCTCCTACGAGCAGTACTTC.

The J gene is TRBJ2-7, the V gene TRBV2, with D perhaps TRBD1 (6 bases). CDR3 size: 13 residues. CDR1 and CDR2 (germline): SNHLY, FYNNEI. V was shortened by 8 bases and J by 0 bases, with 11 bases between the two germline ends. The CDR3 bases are TGTGCCAGCCAAGGCAGGGGCTCCTACGAGCAGTACTTC. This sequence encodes CASQGRGSYEQYF.

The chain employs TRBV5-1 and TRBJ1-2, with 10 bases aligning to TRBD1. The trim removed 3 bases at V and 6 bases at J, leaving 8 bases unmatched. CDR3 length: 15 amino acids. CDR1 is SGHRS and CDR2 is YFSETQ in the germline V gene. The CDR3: CASSWKGQGIDGYTF. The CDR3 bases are TGCGCCAGCAGCTGGAAGGGACAGGGGATCGATGGCTACACCTTC. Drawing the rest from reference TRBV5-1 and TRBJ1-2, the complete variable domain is KAGVTQTPRYLIKTRGQQVTLSCSPISGHRSVSWYQQTPGQGLQFLFEYFSETQRNKGNFPGRFSGRQFSNSRSEMNVSTLELGDSALYLCASSWKGQGIDGYTFGSGTRLTVV.